These T cell receptor beta chains were read from a single sample in a study of identical twins. From the 5' RACE reads, TCRdb called clonotypes with MiXCR, one entry per CDR3 protein. The table shows 1.5 million to 2 million distinct CDR3 sequences, with around a third occurring only once. Sequencing used cord blood. The receptor source for this set is a newborn girl in good health. Both conserved end residues are part of each CDR3. D genes are given only for firm matches. Clone size is not always given. Where it is, it says once, few, many or a class for expanded clones.

j_call clone_size d_call v_call cdr3_nt cdr3_aa
TRBJ2-1 few TRBD2 TRBV20-1 TGCAGTGCTAGAGTCATAGCGGGAAGGTCCGTGGCATACATCAATGAGCAGTTCTTC CSARVIAGRSVAYINEQFF
TRBJ1-2 NA NA TRBV27 TGTGCCAGCAGTTTATACCCAGGCGACCTCGAGGGCTACACCTTC CASSLYPGDLEGYTF
TRBJ2-3 NA TRBD2 TRBV4-1 TGCGCCAGCAGCCAAGACGCCCTGAGTAGCGGGCCCACAGATACGCAGTATTTT CASSQDALSSGPTDTQYF
TRBJ1-4 NA TRBD1 TRBV19 TGTGCCAGTAGCCCCAGGGGGGGCAGCGCAACTAATGAAAAACTGTTTTTT CASSPRGGSATNEKLFF
TRBJ2-7 many NA TRBV7-2 TGTGCCAGCGCCGGCTACGAGCAGTACTTC CASAGYEQYF
TRBJ1-5 NA NA TRBV5-6 TGTGCCAGCAGCTTAACAAGTCATCAGCCCCAGCATTTT CASSLTSHQPQHF
TRBJ1-2 few NA TRBV5-5 TGTGCCAGCAGCTTGGATCCGGGCAACTATGGCTACACCTTC CASSLDPGNYGYTF
TRBJ1-1 NA NA TRBV5-1 TGCGCCAGCAACCCCCGGGCAGACCCGAACACTGAAGCTTTCTTT CASNPRADPNTEAFF
TRBJ2-7 NA TRBD1 TRBV7-9 TGTGCCAGCAGCGCCTACAGGGGAGAATACGAGCAGTACTTC CASSAYRGEYEQYF
TRBJ2-7 NA NA TRBV7-9 TGTGCCAGCACCAAGAGGGGGTCCCGCTCCTACGAGCAGTACTTC CASTKRGSRSYEQYF
TRBJ1-6 NA TRBD1 TRBV19 TGTGCCAGTAGCACTCAGGGGGTCGGTTCACCCCTCCACTTT CASSTQGVGSPLHF
TRBJ2-7 NA TRBD1 TRBV27 TGTGCCAGCAGTCGTACGACGGGACAGGTCTCCTACGAGCAGTACTTC CASSRTTGQVSYEQYF
TRBJ2-5 few NA TRBV20-1 TGCAGTGCTAGAGTAGGAGGGACACAAGAGACCCAGTACTTC CSARVGGTQETQYF
TRBJ2-1 NA NA TRBV29-1 TGCAGCGTTGAAGCCCTGGGGGAGACCCAGTTCTTC CSVEALGETQFF
TRBJ2-3 NA NA TRBV25-1 TGTGCCTGCGCTTCACAGGCCACAGATACGCAGTATTTT CACASQATDTQYF
TRBJ2-3 NA TRBD2 TRBV20-1 TGCAGTGCTAGTACCAGCGGGGGGAGTACAGATACGCAGTATTTT CSASTSGGSTDTQYF
TRBJ2-7 NA TRBD2 TRBV5-1 TGCGCCAGCAGATCCGGGACTAGCGGTCCCTACGAGCAGTACTTC CASRSGTSGPYEQYF
TRBJ2-5 NA NA TRBV21-1 TGTGCCAGCAGCAAAGAGTCCCGGGGCCAAGAGACCCAGTACTTC CASSKESRGQETQYF